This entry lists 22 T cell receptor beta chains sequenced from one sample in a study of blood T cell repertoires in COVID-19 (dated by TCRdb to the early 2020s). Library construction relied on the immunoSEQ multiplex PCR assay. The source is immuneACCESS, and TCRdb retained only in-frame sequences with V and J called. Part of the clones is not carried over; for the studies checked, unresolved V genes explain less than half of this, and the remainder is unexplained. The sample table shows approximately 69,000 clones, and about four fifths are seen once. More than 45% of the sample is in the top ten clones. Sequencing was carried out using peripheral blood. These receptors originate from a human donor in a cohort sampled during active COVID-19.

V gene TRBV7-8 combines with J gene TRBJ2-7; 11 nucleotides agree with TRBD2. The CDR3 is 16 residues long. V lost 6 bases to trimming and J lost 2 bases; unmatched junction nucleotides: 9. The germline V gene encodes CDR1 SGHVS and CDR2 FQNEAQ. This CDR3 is CASSLAGGRATYEQYF. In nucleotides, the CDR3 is TGTGCCAGCAGTCTAGCGGGGGGCAGGGCCACCTACGAGCAGTACTTC.

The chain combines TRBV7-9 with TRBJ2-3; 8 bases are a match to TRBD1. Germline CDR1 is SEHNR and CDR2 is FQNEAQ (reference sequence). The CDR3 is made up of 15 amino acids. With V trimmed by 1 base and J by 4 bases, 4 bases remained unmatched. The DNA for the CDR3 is TGTGCCAGCAGCTTAGGGCAGGGGGCAGCAGATACGCAGTATTTT. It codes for CASSLGQGAADTQYF.

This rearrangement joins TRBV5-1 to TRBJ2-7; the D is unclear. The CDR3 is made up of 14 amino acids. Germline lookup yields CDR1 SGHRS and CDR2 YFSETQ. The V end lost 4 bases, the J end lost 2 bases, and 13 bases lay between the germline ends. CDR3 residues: CASSIDGTTYEQYF. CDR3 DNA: TGCGCCAGCAGCATCGATGGCACCACCTACGAGCAGTACTTC.

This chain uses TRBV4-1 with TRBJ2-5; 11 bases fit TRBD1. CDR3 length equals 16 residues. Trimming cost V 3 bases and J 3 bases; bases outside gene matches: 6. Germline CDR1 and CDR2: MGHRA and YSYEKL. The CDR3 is CASSHPDRGLKETQYF. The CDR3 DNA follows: TGCGCCAGCAGCCACCCGGACAGGGGGCTGAAAGAGACCCAGTACTTC.

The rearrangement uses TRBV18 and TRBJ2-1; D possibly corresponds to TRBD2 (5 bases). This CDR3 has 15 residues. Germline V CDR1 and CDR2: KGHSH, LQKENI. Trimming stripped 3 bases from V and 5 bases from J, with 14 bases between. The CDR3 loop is CASSPRADLNNEQFF. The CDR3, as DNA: TGTGCCAGCTCACCTCGAGCGGACCTGAACAATGAGCAGTTCTTC. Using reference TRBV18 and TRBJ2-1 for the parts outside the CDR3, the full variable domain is NAGVMQNPRHLVRRRGQEARLRCSPMKGHSHVYWYRQLPEEGLKFMVYLQKENIIDESGMPKERFSAEFPKEGPSILRIQQVVRGDSAAYFCASSPRADLNNEQFFGPGTRLTVL.

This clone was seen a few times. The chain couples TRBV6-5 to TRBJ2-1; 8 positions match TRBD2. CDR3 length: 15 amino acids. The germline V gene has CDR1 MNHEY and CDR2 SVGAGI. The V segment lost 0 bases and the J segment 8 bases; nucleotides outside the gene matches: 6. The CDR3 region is CASSYSGLAFDEQFF. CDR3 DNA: TGTGCCAGCAGTTACTCCGGACTAGCTTTCGATGAGCAGTTCTTC.

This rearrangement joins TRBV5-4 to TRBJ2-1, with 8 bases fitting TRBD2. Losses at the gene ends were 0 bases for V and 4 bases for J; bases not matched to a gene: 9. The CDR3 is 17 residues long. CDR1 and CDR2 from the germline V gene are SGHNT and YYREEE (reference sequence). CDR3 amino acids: CASSLGGKSGSYNEQFF. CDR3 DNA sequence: TGTGCCAGCAGCTTGGGCGGGAAGAGCGGGAGTTACAATGAGCAGTTCTTC.

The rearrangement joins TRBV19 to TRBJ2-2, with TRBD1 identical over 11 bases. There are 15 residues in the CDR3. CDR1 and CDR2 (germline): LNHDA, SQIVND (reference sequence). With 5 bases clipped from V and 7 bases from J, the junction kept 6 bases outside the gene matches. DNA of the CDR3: TGTGCCAGTAGTCCGGGACAGGGGGAGGGCGGGGAGCTGTTTTTT. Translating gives CASSPGQGEGGELFF.

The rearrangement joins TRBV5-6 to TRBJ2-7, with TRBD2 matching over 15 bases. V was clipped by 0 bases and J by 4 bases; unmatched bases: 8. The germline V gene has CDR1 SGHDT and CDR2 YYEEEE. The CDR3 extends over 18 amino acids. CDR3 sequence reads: CASSLAIGTSGRLYEQYF. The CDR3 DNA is TGTGCCAGCAGCTTGGCAATTGGGACTAGCGGGAGGTTATACGAGCAGTACTTC.

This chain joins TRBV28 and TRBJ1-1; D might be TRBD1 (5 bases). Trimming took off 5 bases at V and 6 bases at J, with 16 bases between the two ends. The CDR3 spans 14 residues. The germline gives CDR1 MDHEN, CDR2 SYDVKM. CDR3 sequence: CASSLFIGASEAFF. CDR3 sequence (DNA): TGTGCCAGCAGTCTTTTTATTGGGGCCTCTGAAGCTTTCTTT. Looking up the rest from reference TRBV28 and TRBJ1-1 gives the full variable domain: DVKVTQSSRYLVKRTGEKVFLECVQDMDHENMFWYRQDPGLGLRLIYFSYDVKMKEKGDIPEGYSVSREKKERFSLILESASTNQTSMYLCASSLFIGASEAFFGQGTRLTVV.

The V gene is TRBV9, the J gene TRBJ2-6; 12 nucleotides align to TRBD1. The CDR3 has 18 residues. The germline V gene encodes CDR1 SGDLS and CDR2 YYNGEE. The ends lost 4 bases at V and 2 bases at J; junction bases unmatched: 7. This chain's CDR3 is CASSHGTGGLTGANVLTF. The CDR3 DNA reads TGTGCCAGCAGCCACGGGACAGGGGGCCTCACTGGGGCCAACGTCCTGACTTTC.

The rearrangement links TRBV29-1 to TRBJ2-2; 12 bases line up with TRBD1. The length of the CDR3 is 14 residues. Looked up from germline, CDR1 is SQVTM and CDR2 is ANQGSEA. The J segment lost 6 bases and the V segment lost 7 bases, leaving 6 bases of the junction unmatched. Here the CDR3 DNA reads TGCAGCGCTGGGACAGGGGGCAACGCCGGGGAGCTGTTTTTT. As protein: CSAGTGGNAGELFF.

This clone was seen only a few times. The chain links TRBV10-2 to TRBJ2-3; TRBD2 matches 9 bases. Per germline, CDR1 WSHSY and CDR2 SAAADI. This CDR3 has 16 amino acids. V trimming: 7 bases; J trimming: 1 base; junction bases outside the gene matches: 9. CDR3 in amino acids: CASKATSGAGTDTQYF. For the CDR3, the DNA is TGCGCCAGCAAGGCGACTAGCGGCGCTGGCACAGATACGCAGTATTTT.

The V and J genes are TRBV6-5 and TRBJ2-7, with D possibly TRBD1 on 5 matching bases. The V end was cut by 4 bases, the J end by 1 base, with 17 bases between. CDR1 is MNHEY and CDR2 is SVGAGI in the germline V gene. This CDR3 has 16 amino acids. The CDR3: CASSLDTPTLSYEQYF. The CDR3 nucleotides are TGTGCCAGCAGTTTGGACACCCCGACTTTATCCTACGAGCAGTACTTC.

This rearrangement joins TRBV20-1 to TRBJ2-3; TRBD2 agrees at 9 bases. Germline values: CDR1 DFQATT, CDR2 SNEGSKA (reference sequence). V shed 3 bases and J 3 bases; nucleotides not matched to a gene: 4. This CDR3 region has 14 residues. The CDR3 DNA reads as TGCAGTGCTAGTTTGACTAGCGGTACAGATACGCAGTATTTT. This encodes CSASLTSGTDTQYF.

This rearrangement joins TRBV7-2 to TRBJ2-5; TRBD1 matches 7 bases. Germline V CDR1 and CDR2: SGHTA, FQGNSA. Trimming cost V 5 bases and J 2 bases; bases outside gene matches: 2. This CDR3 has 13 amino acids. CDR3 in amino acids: CASSRDRQETQYF. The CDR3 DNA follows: TGTGCCAGCAGCCGGGACAGACAAGAGACCCAGTACTTC.

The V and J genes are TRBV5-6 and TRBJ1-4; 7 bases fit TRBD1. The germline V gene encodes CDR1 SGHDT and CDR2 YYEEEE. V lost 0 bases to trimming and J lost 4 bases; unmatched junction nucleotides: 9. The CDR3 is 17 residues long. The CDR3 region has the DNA TGTGCCAGCAGCTTGGGGGCAAGGGGGCAGATTAATGAAAAACTGTTTTTT. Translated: CASSLGARGQINEKLFF.

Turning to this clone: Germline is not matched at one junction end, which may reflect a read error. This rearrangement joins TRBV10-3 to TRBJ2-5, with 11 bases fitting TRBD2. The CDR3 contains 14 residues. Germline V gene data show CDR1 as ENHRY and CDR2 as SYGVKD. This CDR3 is CAMSALAGEETQYF. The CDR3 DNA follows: TGTGCCATGAGTGCACTAGCGGGAGAAGAGACCCAGTACTTC.

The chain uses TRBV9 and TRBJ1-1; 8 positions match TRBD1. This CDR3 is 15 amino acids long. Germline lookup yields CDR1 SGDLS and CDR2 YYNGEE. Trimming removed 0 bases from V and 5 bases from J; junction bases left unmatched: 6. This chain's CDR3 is CASSVATGGGTEAFF. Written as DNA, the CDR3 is TGTGCCAGCAGCGTAGCTACAGGGGGAGGGACTGAAGCTTTCTTT.

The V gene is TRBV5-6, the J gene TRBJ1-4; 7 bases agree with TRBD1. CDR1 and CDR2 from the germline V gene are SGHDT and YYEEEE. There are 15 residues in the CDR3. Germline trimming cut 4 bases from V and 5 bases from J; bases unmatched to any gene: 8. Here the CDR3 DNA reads TGTGCCAGCAGCAAAGAACAGGGGAGGAATGAAAAACTGTTTTTT. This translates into CASSKEQGRNEKLFF.

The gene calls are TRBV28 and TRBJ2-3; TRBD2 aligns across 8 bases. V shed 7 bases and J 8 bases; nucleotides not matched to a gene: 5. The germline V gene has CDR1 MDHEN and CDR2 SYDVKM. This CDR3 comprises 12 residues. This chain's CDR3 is CASKRGGRTQYF. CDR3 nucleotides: TGTGCCAGCAAACGGGGGGGTCGTACGCAGTATTTT.

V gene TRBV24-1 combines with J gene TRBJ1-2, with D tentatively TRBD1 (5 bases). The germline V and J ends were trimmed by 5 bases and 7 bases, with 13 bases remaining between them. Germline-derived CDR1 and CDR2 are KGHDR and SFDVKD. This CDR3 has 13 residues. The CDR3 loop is CATSGGAGSGYTF. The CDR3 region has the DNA TGTGCCACCAGTGGCGGGGCCGGGAGTGGCTACACCTTC.